This TCR beta chain appears in the sequencing data of a study of Graves' ophthalmopathy and Graves' hyperthyroidism (dated 2018 in TCRdb). For the wider study: Stable hyperthyroidism was defined as no progression to ophthalmopathy within 18 months of follow-up. An independent validation cohort was composed of fewer than 20 hyperthyroidism patients and 17 patients who later progressed from hyperthyroidism to ophthalmopathy. In over five hyperthyroidism patients, T-cell repertoires of thyroid tissue and blood were compared. A discovery set of 100 patients (under 45 ophthalmopathy, under 65 stable hyperthyroidism) was enrolled to explore V-J signatures distinguishing ophthalmopathy from hyperthyroidism. Once sampling was done, hyperthyroidism patients were given methimazole at a starting dose of 30 mg daily, while ophthalmopathy patients were given high-dose intravenous methylprednisolone. To tell Graves' ophthalmopathy apart from Graves' hyperthyroidism, and to predict which patients would progress to ophthalmopathy, the study relied on TCR beta repertoire signatures. In total, 135 blood samples were TCR-sequenced: 40 to 45 ophthalmopathy, some 75 hyperthyroidism and some 17 hyperthyroidism-to-ophthalmopathy patients. Overall study outcomes, separate from this receptor: In validation, the model predicted ophthalmopathy progression with over 60% sensitivity and approximately 78% specificity; roughly 11 predicted patients were CT-confirmed with GO in a median of approximately 6.5 months. Sample size was not statistically predetermined, and group allocation was not concealed from the investigators. Among expanded thyroid clonotypes with frequency above 0.001, most also showed up in blood, which suggests that blood repertoires may reflect the thyroid immune response. The 13-signature model separated ophthalmopathy from stable hyperthyroidism with approximately 88% sensitivity and 81.08% specificity in cross-validation, and 80%/75% in the test set.

This clonotype was seen many times. Its antigen remains undetermined. No base quality information exists; no much larger clone differs at one position. Compared with germline, V lacks 9 bases and J lacks 6 bases; bases without a gene match: 12. CDR1 LNHDA and CDR2 SQIVND were looked up in the germline V gene (reference sequence). The CDR3 runs 15 amino acids, cysteine and phenylalanine included. Just the 45-base CDR3 DNA is kept, in frame starting at base 1. The hyperthyroidism patients were 18 to 65 years old and newly diagnosed, with a disease duration of less than 2 months. Patients were excluded if they had other autoimmune diseases, uncontrolled infections, pregnancy or lactation. Clinical symptoms, serum thyroxine, TRAb, thyroid ultrasound and orbital computed tomography formed the basis of the diagnosis. Trizol reagent was used to extract the total RNA, and its quality was then checked on an Agilent 2100 Bioanalyzer.

TCR beta CDR3 regions were amplified from RNA transcripts for repertoire sequencing. HTBI primers and the Qiagen OneStep RT-PCR kit were used in a first-round RT-PCR, which was followed by a second-round multiplex PCR, size selection and purification. The libraries underwent paired-end sequencing with 100 bp reads on an Illumina HiSeq2000. Under the source paper's analysis protocol: SOAPnuke was used to process the reads, throwing out any read that had adapters, had uncalled bases, had a mean Phred below 15, or lacked an exact constant-primer or identifier match. High-quality paired reads were merged with COPE v1.2.5. Each unique nucleotide sequence was treated as a clonotype, and MiTCR v1.1 was used to align the clonotypes to the IMGT TRB V, D and J references. Only V-J combinations with frequency above 0.0001 were analysed, covering approximately 99% of repertoires. For each V-J combination, a TCR clonal expansion and chaos score was defined as F50 clonal expansion divided by the chaos observed in the TCRdist matrix. Welch's t-statistics and random forest were used to reduce features to over ten V-J combinations, which were fed into a naive Bayes classifier. The similarity between thyroid and blood repertoires was quantified using the Morisita-Horn index. TCRdb reworked the public reads: Q25 trimming with fastp, MiXCR clone assembly, productive beta chains retained. Identical CDR3 proteins give one entry, which carries the most common genes and DNA. The V and J calls shown here were made by TCRdb, not taken from the authors' results. The sample contains 1 million to 1.3 million distinct CDR3 sequences, about two fifths of them found a single time. The ten largest clones represent 11% of the sample.

Material: peripheral blood or thyroid tissue (not recorded which). The chain is made from TRBV19 and TRBJ1-5; a stretch of 9 junction bases matches TRBD1. The sequence derives from an adult man with Graves' hyperthyroidism. The CDR3 region has the sequence CARHEGQGRTQPQHF. In nucleotide form, the sequence is TGTGCCAGACATGAGGGACAGGGAAGAACTCAGCCCCAGCATTTT.